The sequence of this T cell receptor (beta chain) was determined in a study of blood T cell repertoires in COVID-19. Study at large: Samples representing acute and convalescent COVID-19 were sourced from the United States, Italy and Spain.

Germline V gives CDR1 SNHLY, CDR2 FYNNEI. The CDR3 length is 13 residues. V was trimmed by 1 base and J by 6 bases, leaving 9 bases between them. Clones were sequenced by immunoSEQ multiplex PCR, and TCRdb holds only the in-frame ones, with some missing. The data show a few hundred thousand clones, approximately 88% seen once. Source material: peripheral blood. The receptor was derived from a man between 35 and 55 years old with acute or convalescent COVID-19. V usage is TRBV2 and J usage is TRBJ1-1; D uncertain. The CDR3 DNA reads as TGTGCCAGCAGTGAAGAGTTCTATCCTGAAGCTTTCTTT. Its translation: CASSEEFYPEAFF.